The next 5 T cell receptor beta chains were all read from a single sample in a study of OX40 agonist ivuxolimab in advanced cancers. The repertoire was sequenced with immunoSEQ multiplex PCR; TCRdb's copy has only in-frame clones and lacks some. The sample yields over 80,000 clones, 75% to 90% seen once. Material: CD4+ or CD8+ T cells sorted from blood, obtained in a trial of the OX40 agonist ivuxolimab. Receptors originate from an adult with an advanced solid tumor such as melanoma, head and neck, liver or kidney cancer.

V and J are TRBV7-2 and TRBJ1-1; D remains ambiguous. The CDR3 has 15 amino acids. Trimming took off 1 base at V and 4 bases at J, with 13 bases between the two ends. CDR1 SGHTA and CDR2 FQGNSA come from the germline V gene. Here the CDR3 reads CASSLDGGRGTEAFF. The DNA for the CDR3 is TGTGCCAGCAGCTTAGATGGTGGCCGAGGCACTGAAGCTTTCTTT.

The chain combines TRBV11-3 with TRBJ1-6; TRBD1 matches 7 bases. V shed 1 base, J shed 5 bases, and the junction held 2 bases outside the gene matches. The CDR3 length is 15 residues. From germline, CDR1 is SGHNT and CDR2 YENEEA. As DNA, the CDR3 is TGTGCCAGCAGCTTAGGGGGGACAGATAATTCACCCCTCCACTTT. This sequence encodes CASSLGGTDNSPLHF.

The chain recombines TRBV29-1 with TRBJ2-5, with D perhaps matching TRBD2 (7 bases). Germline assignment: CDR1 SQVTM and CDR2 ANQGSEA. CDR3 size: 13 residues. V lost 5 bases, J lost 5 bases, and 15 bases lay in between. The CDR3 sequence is CSVNRGAGETQYF. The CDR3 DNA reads TGCAGCGTTAATCGGGGGGCCGGGGAGACCCAGTACTTC.

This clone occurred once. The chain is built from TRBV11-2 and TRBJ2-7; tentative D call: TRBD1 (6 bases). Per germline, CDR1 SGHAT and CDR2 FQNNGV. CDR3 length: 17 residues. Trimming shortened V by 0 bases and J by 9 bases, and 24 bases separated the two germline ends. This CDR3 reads CASSLDSTGTFPSGQYF. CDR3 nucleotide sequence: TGTGCCAGCAGCTTAGACTCAACAGGGACATTTCCTTCGGGGCAGTACTTC. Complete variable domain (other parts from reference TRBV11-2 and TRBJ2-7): EAGVAQSPRYKIIEKRQSVAFWCNPISGHATLYWYQQILGQGPKLLIQFQNNGVVDDSQLPKDRFSAERLKGVDSTLKIQPAKLEDSAVYLCASSLDSTGTFPSGQYFGPGTRLTVT.

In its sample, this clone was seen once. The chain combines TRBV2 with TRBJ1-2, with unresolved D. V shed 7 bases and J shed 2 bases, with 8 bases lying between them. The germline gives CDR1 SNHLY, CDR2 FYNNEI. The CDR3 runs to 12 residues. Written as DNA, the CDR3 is TGTGCCAGCATGACTGGGAACTATGGCTACACCTTC. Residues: CASMTGNYGYTF.